Listed below are T cell receptor beta chains from one sample, sequenced in a study of T cells in Graves' hyperthyroidism and ophthalmopathy. MiXCR, applied by TCRdb to the multiplex PCR reads, yields one record per CDR3 protein. This table holds more than 350,000 distinct CDR3 sequences, roughly 15% found once. Sequences were obtained from blood. The receptors shown here come from a woman aged 60-75 years with Graves' ophthalmopathy. Each CDR3 is given with its conserved first and last residue. D genes are given only for firm matches. Only some rows state a clone size, as once, few, many or a class for expanded clones.

length | J | size | D | V | CDR3 | DNA
15 | TRBJ1-2 | - | - | TRBV9 | CASSPGDGGLYGYTF | TGTGCCAGCAGCCCAGGGGATGGAGGCCTCTATGGCTACACCTTC
13 | TRBJ2-2 | - | - | TRBV24-1 | CATSDSLSGELFF | TGTGCCACCAGTGATTCCCTCTCCGGGGAGCTGTTTTTT
16 | TRBJ1-1 | many | - | TRBV2 | CASRDSRGKQNTEAFF | TGTGCCAGCAGAGATTCACGTGGAAAGCAGAACACTGAAGCTTTCTTT
14 | TRBJ1-2 | many | - | TRBV30 | CARRQVTGNYGYTF | TGTGCCAGGAGACAGGTGACGGGTAACTATGGCTACACCTTC
15 | TRBJ2-3 | - | TRBD2 | TRBV28 | CASSLLAGAADTQYF | TGTGCCAGCAGTTTACTAGCGGGAGCAGCAGATACGCAGTATTTT
14 | TRBJ2-1 | many | - | TRBV7-2 | CASSLEQGGIGQFF | TGTGCCAGCAGCTTAGAACAGGGGGGGATCGGGCAGTTCTTC
14 | TRBJ2-7 | - | - | TRBV7-3 | CASSLTGPNYEQYF | TGTGCCAGCAGCTTAACTGGGCCGAACTACGAGCAGTACTTC
17 | TRBJ2-7 | many | TRBD2 | TRBV2 | CASSEPPTSGAPYEQYF | TGTGCCAGCAGTGAACCCCCTACTAGCGGGGCACCCTACGAGCAGTACTTC
16 | TRBJ2-3 | many | - | TRBV30 | CAWSGGTGEVGDTQYF | TGTGCCTGGAGTGGGGGAACGGGAGAGGTCGGAGATACGCAGTATTTT
11 | TRBJ2-5 | - | - | TRBV12-3/TRBV12-4 | CASSGTETQYF | TGTGCCAGCAGTGGAACTGAGACCCAGTACTTC
14 | TRBJ2-3 | - | - | TRBV7-6 | CASSFAEHTDTQYF | TGTGCCAGCAGCTTCGCAGAGCACACAGATACGCAGTATTTT
17 | TRBJ2-1 | many | TRBD2 | TRBV4-1 | CASSQVEASGSTNEQFF | TGCGCCAGCAGCCAAGTGGAGGCTAGCGGGAGTACAAATGAGCAGTTCTTC
11 | TRBJ2-7 | many | - | TRBV2 | CASSEGWEQYF | TGTGCCAGCAGTGAGGGCTGGGAGCAGTACTTC
14 | TRBJ1-1 | - | - | TRBV3-1 | CASSQGTVYTEAFF | TGTGCCAGCAGCCAGGGGACGGTTTACACTGAAGCTTTCTTT
15 | TRBJ2-7 | many | - | TRBV3-1 | CASSQDGSPAYEQYF | TGTGCCAGCAGCCAAGACGGGTCGCCTGCATACGAGCAGTACTTC
16 | TRBJ1-5 | - | TRBD1 | TRBV7-2 | CASSLATGAGGQPQHF | TGTGCCAGCAGCTTAGCGACAGGGGCTGGGGGTCAGCCCCAGCATTTT
16 | TRBJ1-2 | few | TRBD1 | TRBV3-1 | CASSQDWDRERNGYTF | TGTGCCAGCAGCCAAGATTGGGACAGGGAAAGGAACGGCTACACCTTC
15 | TRBJ1-3 | - | - | TRBV6-5 | CASSYSHNSGNTIYF | TGTGCCAGCAGTTACTCGCACAACTCTGGAAACACCATATATTTT
16 | TRBJ2-1 | once | - | TRBV20-1 | CSARDFRGSSYNEQFF | TGCAGTGCTAGAGATTTTCGAGGTAGCTCCTACAATGAGCAGTTCTTC
11 | TRBJ1-2 | many | - | TRBV5-1 | CASSLYGGYTF | TGCGCCAGCAGCCTTTACGGTGGCTACACCTTC
13 | TRBJ2-7 | many | - | TRBV20-1 | CSARFSGGDEQYF | TGCAGTGCTAGGTTCAGTGGCGGGGACGAGCAGTACTTC
14 | TRBJ1-1 | - | - | TRBV5-1 | CASSLEGRDTEAFF | TGCGCCAGCAGCTTGGAAGGACGGGACACTGAAGCTTTCTTT
16 | TRBJ2-3 | many | TRBD2 | TRBV20-1 | CSAGLAGPPDTDTQYF | TGCAGTGCGGGACTAGCGGGGCCGCCGGACACAGATACGCAGTATTTT
14 | TRBJ2-7 | many | - | TRBV5-1 | CASSPGLLGGEQYF | TGCGCCAGCAGCCCAGGCCTTTTAGGGGGCGAGCAGTACTTC
11 | TRBJ2-7 | - | - | TRBV29-1 | CSVEIGHEQYF | TGCAGCGTTGAAATCGGCCACGAGCAGTACTTC
15 | TRBJ2-7 | many | - | TRBV5-1 | CASSSGRVSSYEQYF | TGCGCCAGCAGCTCGGGACGGGTAAGCTCCTACGAGCAGTACTTC
16 | TRBJ2-1 | many | TRBD2 | TRBV6-1 | CASSEAGSSGRYEQFF | TGTGCCAGCAGTGAAGCAGGCTCTAGCGGGAGGTATGAGCAGTTCTTC
13 | TRBJ1-1 | many | - | TRBV18 | CASSPMGGTEAFF | TGTGCCAGCTCCCCTATGGGCGGCACTGAAGCTTTCTTT
16 | TRBJ2-4 | - | TRBD1 | TRBV7-9 | CASSPWTGADKNIQYF | TGTGCCAGCAGCCCCTGGACAGGGGCGGACAAAAACATTCAGTACTTC
15 | TRBJ2-7 | many | TRBD2 | TRBV11-2 | CASSLALGTTDEQYF | TGTGCCAGCAGCTTAGCTTTGGGGACTACCGACGAGCAGTACTTC
14 | TRBJ2-2 | - | TRBD2 | TRBV6-5 | CASSHGGTTGELFF | TGTGCCAGCAGTCACGGGGGGACCACCGGGGAGCTGTTTTTT
13 | TRBJ2-1 | many | - | TRBV11-2 | CASSFVSQSEQFF | TGTGCCAGCAGCTTTGTTTCCCAGAGTGAGCAGTTCTTC
14 | TRBJ1-6 | - | TRBD1 | TRBV7-9 | CASSARGQGSPLHF | TGTGCCAGCAGCGCTAGGGGACAGGGTTCACCCCTCCACTTT
13 | TRBJ2-7 | many | - | TRBV4-1 | CASSQGNNYEQYF | TGCGCCAGCAGCCAAGGGAACAACTACGAGCAGTACTTC
15 | TRBJ2-3 | few | TRBD2 | TRBV6-9 | CASSYPSGSPDTQYF | TGTGCCAGCAGTTACCCTAGCGGGAGCCCAGATACGCAGTATTTT
12 | TRBJ2-7 | many | TRBD1 | TRBV12-3/TRBV12-4 | CASSGDSYEQYF | TGTGCCAGCAGTGGGGACAGCTACGAGCAGTACTTC
16 | TRBJ2-7 | - | TRBD2 | TRBV6-1 | CASSERGLAAPCEQYF | TGTGCCAGCAGTGAACGGGGACTAGCGGCCCCCTGCGAGCAGTACTTC
12 | TRBJ2-7 | - | TRBD1 | TRBV20-1 | CSARDRVDEQYF | TGCAGTGCCCGCGACAGGGTGGACGAGCAGTACTTC
11 | TRBJ1-5 | many | - | TRBV3-1 | CATQGLQPQHF | TGTGCCACTCAGGGATTGCAGCCCCAGCATTTT
14 | TRBJ2-1 | few | TRBD1 | TRBV19 | CASVNRGHAGEQFF | TGTGCCAGTGTTAACAGGGGGCACGCCGGGGAGCAGTTCTTC
12 | TRBJ1-6 | - | - | TRBV30 | CAWRQRDSPLHF | TGTGCCTGGAGGCAGCGTGATTCACCCCTCCACTTT
15 | TRBJ2-1 | many | TRBD2 | TRBV27 | CASSLTSGLYNEQFF | TGTGCCAGCAGCTTGACTAGCGGCCTTTACAATGAGCAGTTCTTC
13 | TRBJ2-3 | - | - | TRBV20-1 | CSARADSTDTQYF | TGCAGTGCTAGAGCTGACAGCACAGATACGCAGTATTTT
12 | TRBJ1-6 | many | - | TRBV2 | CASSPLYSPLHF | TGTGCCAGCAGCCCGCTGTATTCACCCCTCCACTTT
14 | TRBJ1-2 | few | - | TRBV20-1 | CSARETGGYYGYTF | TGCAGTGCTAGAGAGACAGGAGGATATTATGGCTACACCTTC
13 | TRBJ1-5 | - | - | TRBV20-1 | CSARVDEGQPQHF | TGCAGTGCTAGAGTCGACGAGGGGCAGCCCCAGCATTTT
15 | TRBJ2-7 | few | TRBD1 | TRBV6-1 | CASSLTYRGRDEQYF | TGTGCCAGCAGTTTAACCTACAGGGGACGGGACGAGCAGTACTTC
16 | TRBJ2-2 | few | - | TRBV18 | CASSPMAGQNTGELFF | TGTGCCAGCTCACCAATGGCGGGGCAGAACACCGGGGAGCTGTTTTTT
15 | TRBJ2-5 | many | TRBD2 | TRBV7-2 | CASSLLASGSETQYF | TGTGCCAGCAGCTTATTGGCTAGCGGGAGCGAGACCCAGTACTTC
15 | TRBJ2-2 | - | - | TRBV20-1 | CSARRRTSNTGELFF | TGCAGTGCTAGGAGGAGGACATCGAACACCGGGGAGCTGTTTTTT
13 | TRBJ2-5 | many | - | TRBV7-9 | CASRIVGVRTQYF | TGTGCCAGCAGAATAGTGGGGGTCAGGACCCAGTACTTC
14 | TRBJ2-3 | - | - | TRBV6-4 | CASGHLEFTDTQYF | TGTGCCAGCGGGCACCTGGAATTCACAGATACGCAGTATTTT
15 | TRBJ1-4 | many | - | TRBV18 | CASSPLRTENEKLFF | TGTGCCAGCTCACCACTGAGGACAGAAAATGAAAAACTGTTTTTT
16 | TRBJ2-3 | - | TRBD1 | TRBV28 | CASRRQGRLGTDTQYF | TGTGCCAGCAGGAGACAGGGAAGGCTTGGCACAGATACGCAGTATTTT
12 | TRBJ2-1 | - | - | TRBV6-2/TRBV6-3 | CASSPGRDEQFF | TGTGCCAGCAGCCCGGGCCGGGATGAGCAGTTCTTC
13 | TRBJ2-2 | many | - | TRBV12-3/TRBV12-4 | CASSRTPTGELFF | TGTGCCAGCAGCCGAACACCTACCGGGGAGCTGTTTTTT
15 | TRBJ1-6 | - | TRBD1 | TRBV7-8 | CASSPPGGLGSPLHF | TGTGCCAGCAGCCCCCCAGGGGGCTTGGGTTCACCCCTCCACTTT
16 | TRBJ2-5 | - | TRBD2 | TRBV18 | CASSPGLAGAEETQYF | TGTGCCAGCTCACCTGGACTAGCGGGAGCGGAAGAGACCCAGTACTTC
13 | TRBJ2-3 | many | - | TRBV20-1 | CSARDTNTDTQYF | TGCAGTGCTAGAGATACTAACACAGATACGCAGTATTTT
17 | TRBJ2-1 | - | TRBD2 | TRBV9 | CASSVVASGGSYNEQFF | TGTGCCAGCAGCGTAGTGGCTAGCGGGGGCTCCTACAATGAGCAGTTCTTC